Presented here are 11 T cell receptor beta chains from one specimen sequenced in a study of blood T cell repertoires in COVID-19. Repertoires were generated with immunoSEQ multiplex PCR, while TCRdb's copy carries only in-frame clones and drops some. The sample lists approximately 200,000 clones, around 87% seen once, with 6.2% in the top ten. Sequencing was performed on peripheral blood. The source is a man in his fifties or sixties who had recovered from COVID-19.

The J gene is TRBJ2-7, the V gene TRBV25-1; the D gene is possibly TRBD2 (7 bases). This CDR3 region has 14 residues. CDR1 and CDR2 (germline): MGHDK, SYGVNS. The V gene lost 4 bases and the J gene lost 7 bases, with 17 bases spanning the gap. The CDR3 coding sequence is TGTGCCAGCAGTGCACAGGGAGGGGGTTGGGAGCAGTACTTC. Amino acid sequence: CASSAQGGGWEQYF.

The chain couples TRBV29-1 to TRBJ1-4; tentatively, D is TRBD1 (5 bases). Germline V gives CDR1 SQVTM, CDR2 ANQGSEA. The CDR3 has 12 amino acids. CDR3 sequence reads: CRTQGLREKLFF. CDR3 DNA: TGCAGGACTCAGGGTCTAAGAGAAAAACTGTTTTTT.

The V call is TRBV6-2 or TRBV6-3, the J call TRBJ2-5; possibly TRBD2 for D (5 bases). V shed 0 bases and J shed 4 bases, with 12 bases lying between them. This CDR3 comprises 15 residues. CDR1 and CDR2 (germline): MNHEY, SVGEGT. CDR3 DNA sequence: TGTGCCAGCAGTTACTCGCGGGTATTCGCAGAGACCCAGTACTTC. This sequence encodes CASSYSRVFAETQYF.

The chain employs TRBV5-1 and TRBJ2-2; TRBD2 agrees at 8 bases. The ends lost 2 bases at V and 4 bases at J; junction bases unmatched: 7. This CDR3 has 16 residues. Germline loops: CDR1 SGHRS, CDR2 YFSETQ. CDR3 nucleotide sequence: TGCGCCAGCAGCTTATCGCGAACTAGCGGCACCGGGGAGCTGTTTTTT. It codes for CASSLSRTSGTGELFF.

J is TRBJ1-3 and V is TRBV28; TRBD1 is a possible D gene (5 bases). Looked up from germline, CDR1 is MDHEN and CDR2 is SYDVKM. V was shortened by 5 bases and J by 0 bases, with 8 bases between the two germline ends. This CDR3 has 14 amino acids. CDR3 region: CASSRDSSGNTIYF. The DNA for the CDR3 is TGTGCCAGCAGTCGTGACAGCTCTGGAAACACCATATATTTT.

This clone was detected only a few times. The chain couples TRBV10-3 to TRBJ1-1, with TRBD1 identical over 10 bases. The CDR3 is 16 residues long. CDR1 is ENHRY, CDR2 SYGVKD, per germline. J lost 3 bases, V lost 4 bases, and 8 bases had no gene match. CDR3 sequence: CAISVDRGRVDTEAFF. In DNA form, the CDR3 reads TGTGCCATCAGTGTCGACAGGGGGCGCGTCGACACTGAAGCTTTCTTT.

In DNA form, the CDR3 reads TGTGCCAGTAGTGGGACAGGGGGCTCTGGGGCCAACGTCCTGACTTTC. Protein: CASSGTGGSGANVLTF. The chain combines TRBV19 with TRBJ2-6, with TRBD1 identical over 11 bases. The CDR3 covers 16 residues. The V gene end was trimmed by 5 bases and the J gene end by 0 bases; junction bases not matched to a gene: 0. Germline V gives CDR1 LNHDA, CDR2 SQIVND (reference sequence). Filled out from reference TRBV19 and TRBJ2-6, the complete variable domain reads DGGITQSPKYLFRKEGQNVTLSCEQNLNHDAMYWYRQDPGQGLRLIYYSQIVNDFQKGDIAEGYSVSREKKESFPLTVTSAQKNPTAFYLCASSGTGGSGANVLTFGAGSRLTVL.

The chain uses TRBV19 and TRBJ1-5; TRBD1 agrees at 8 bases. V gave up 5 bases and J gave up 1 base; unmatched junction bases: 7. This CDR3 is built from 16 residues. Per the germline V gene, CDR1 is LNHDA and CDR2 is SQIVND (reference sequence). CDR3 sequence (DNA): TGTGCCAGTAGTGGGCAGGGGGCACCGAGCAATCAGCCCCAGCATTTT. Translating gives CASSGQGAPSNQPQHF.

V and J are TRBV30 and TRBJ2-7; perhaps TRBD2 as D (6 bases). The V end lost 3 bases, the J end lost 2 bases, and 14 bases lay between the germline ends. Looked up from germline, CDR1 is GTSNPN and CDR2 is SVGIG (reference sequence). The CDR3 covers 14 residues. The CDR3 DNA is TGTGCCTGGAGCGTCGGAGGGACGGCCTACGAGCAGTACTTC. It is translated as CAWSVGGTAYEQYF.

This chain uses TRBV5-1 with TRBJ1-2, with TRBD1 matching 8 bases. Per the germline V gene, CDR1 is SGHRS and CDR2 is YFSETQ. J gave up 3 bases and V 3 bases, and 4 bases lay outside the gene matches. This CDR3 comprises 14 residues. The CDR3 is CASSSLTGDYGYTF. The DNA of the CDR3 is TGCGCCAGCAGCTCCTTGACAGGGGACTATGGCTACACCTTC.

The chain recombines TRBV18 with TRBJ2-2, with a weak D call TRBD1 (6 bases). Between the trimmed V and J ends, which lost 2 bases and 8 bases, there was a span of 15 bases. This CDR3 has 15 residues. From germline, CDR1 is KGHSH and CDR2 LQKENI. The CDR3: CASSPSGQPTGELFF. CDR3 DNA: TGTGCCAGCTCACCATCCGGACAGCCTACGGGGGAGCTGTTTTTT.